Listed below are T cell receptor beta chains from one sample, sequenced in a study of response to subunit inactivated influenza vaccine. Using its own MiXCR run on the RT-PCR reads, TCRdb lists one record per CDR3 protein. The profile shows hundreds of thousands of distinct CDR3 sequences, over 11% of them singletons. Sequencing was performed on PBMCs from blood, taken 14 to 15 days before vaccination. The receptors were gathered from a middle-aged man who received an inactivated influenza vaccine. Each CDR3 is given with its conserved first and last residue. A D gene is named only where the DNA matches it firmly. Only part of the rows carry a size: once, few, many, or a class if the clone is expanded.

J gene: TRBJ2-1; clone size: -; V gene: TRBV11-2; D gene: -; CDR3 DNA: TGTGCCAGCAGCTTATTGGCGGAGAATGAGCAGTTCTTC; CDR3 protein: CASSLLAENEQFF
J gene: TRBJ2-7; clone size: -; V gene: TRBV2; D gene: TRBD1; CDR3 DNA: TGTGCCAGCAGTGGGGACCGGGACAGGGGCCAACACGAGCAGTACTTC; CDR3 protein: CASSGDRDRGQHEQYF
J gene: TRBJ2-2; clone size: many; V gene: TRBV7-9; D gene: -; CDR3 DNA: TGTGCCAGCAGCCCCAGCACCGGGGAGCTGTTTTTT; CDR3 protein: CASSPSTGELFF
J gene: TRBJ2-1; clone size: -; V gene: TRBV6-2/TRBV6-3; D gene: -; CDR3 DNA: TGTGCCAGCAAAAAAACGGGGTGGGGACCCGATGAGCAGTTCTTC; CDR3 protein: CASKKTGWGPDEQFF
J gene: TRBJ2-3; clone size: few; V gene: TRBV12-3/TRBV12-4; D gene: TRBD2; CDR3 DNA: TGTGCCAGCAGGCTTAGCGGGAGCACAGATACGCAGTATTTT; CDR3 protein: CASRLSGSTDTQYF
J gene: TRBJ2-7; clone size: -; V gene: TRBV11-2; D gene: -; CDR3 DNA: TGTGCCAGCAGCTTTTCATCGGCAACCTACGAGCAGTACTTC; CDR3 protein: CASSFSSATYEQYF
J gene: TRBJ2-4; clone size: -; V gene: TRBV12-3/TRBV12-4; D gene: -; CDR3 DNA: TGTGCCAGCAGTTCGGGCAGTCTTAAAAACATTCAGTACTTC; CDR3 protein: CASSSGSLKNIQYF
J gene: TRBJ2-2; clone size: few; V gene: TRBV12-3/TRBV12-4; D gene: -; CDR3 DNA: TGTGCCAGCAGACGGGCCGGCGAAACCGGGGAGCTGTTTTTT; CDR3 protein: CASRRAGETGELFF
J gene: TRBJ2-6; clone size: -; V gene: TRBV5-5; D gene: -; CDR3 DNA: TGTGCCAGCAGCTTGGATCAGGCCATCGCCAACGTCCTGACTTTC; CDR3 protein: CASSLDQAIANVLTF
J gene: TRBJ1-1; clone size: few; V gene: TRBV20-1; D gene: -; CDR3 DNA: TGCAGTGCTAGAGTATTGGGCATGAACACTGAAGCTTTCTTT; CDR3 protein: CSARVLGMNTEAFF
J gene: TRBJ2-3; clone size: -; V gene: TRBV27; D gene: -; CDR3 DNA: TGTGCCGTCGCGGGGCATGGTACGCAGTATTTT; CDR3 protein: CAVAGHGTQYF
J gene: TRBJ2-2; clone size: -; V gene: TRBV30; D gene: TRBD1; CDR3 DNA: TGTGCCTGGGCGGAGAAGTTTGGGACAGGGGTCCCCGGGGAGCTGTTTTTT; CDR3 protein: CAWAEKFGTGVPGELFF
J gene: TRBJ1-2; clone size: -; V gene: TRBV30; D gene: TRBD1; CDR3 DNA: TGTGCCTGGGTCCGGGACAGGGCCTCTAACTATGGCTACACCTTC; CDR3 protein: CAWVRDRASNYGYTF
J gene: TRBJ2-3; clone size: -; V gene: TRBV5-1; D gene: TRBD1; CDR3 DNA: TGCGCCAGCAGGTTAGGGACAGGTACAGATACGCAGTATTTT; CDR3 protein: CASRLGTGTDTQYF
J gene: TRBJ2-7; clone size: -; V gene: TRBV9; D gene: -; CDR3 DNA: TGTGCCAGCAGCGTATTCGCCTACGAGCAGTACTTC; CDR3 protein: CASSVFAYEQYF
J gene: TRBJ2-7; clone size: many; V gene: TRBV12-3/TRBV12-4; D gene: -; CDR3 DNA: TGTGCCAGCAGTCCTTCCGGCCCAGCCTACGAGCAGTACTTC; CDR3 protein: CASSPSGPAYEQYF
J gene: TRBJ2-7; clone size: few; V gene: TRBV14; D gene: TRBD2; CDR3 DNA: TGTGCCAGCAGCCAAAACATCGGGGGGGTGCAGTACTTC; CDR3 protein: CASSQNIGGVQYF
J gene: TRBJ2-3; clone size: many; V gene: TRBV29-1; D gene: TRBD2; CDR3 DNA: TGCAGCGTTGGCCCAGCGGGAGCTAAAGATACGCAGTATTTT; CDR3 protein: CSVGPAGAKDTQYF
J gene: TRBJ2-1; clone size: few; V gene: TRBV28; D gene: -; CDR3 DNA: TGTGCCAGCAGTTTGCCCGGGACCAGCAATGAGCAGTTCTTC; CDR3 protein: CASSLPGTSNEQFF
J gene: TRBJ1-6; clone size: many; V gene: TRBV20-1; D gene: -; CDR3 DNA: TGCAGTGCCATGGACGGAGAGAATTCACCCCTCCACTTT; CDR3 protein: CSAMDGENSPLHF
J gene: TRBJ1-5; clone size: -; V gene: TRBV9; D gene: -; CDR3 DNA: TGTGCCAGCAGCGTAGCGGGGTTAAGCAATCAGCCCCAGCATTTT; CDR3 protein: CASSVAGLSNQPQHF
J gene: TRBJ2-3; clone size: many; V gene: TRBV5-1; D gene: -; CDR3 DNA: TGCGCCAGCAGCTCGGGAGCCGGGACGCCTAGCACAGATACGCAGTATTTT; CDR3 protein: CASSSGAGTPSTDTQYF